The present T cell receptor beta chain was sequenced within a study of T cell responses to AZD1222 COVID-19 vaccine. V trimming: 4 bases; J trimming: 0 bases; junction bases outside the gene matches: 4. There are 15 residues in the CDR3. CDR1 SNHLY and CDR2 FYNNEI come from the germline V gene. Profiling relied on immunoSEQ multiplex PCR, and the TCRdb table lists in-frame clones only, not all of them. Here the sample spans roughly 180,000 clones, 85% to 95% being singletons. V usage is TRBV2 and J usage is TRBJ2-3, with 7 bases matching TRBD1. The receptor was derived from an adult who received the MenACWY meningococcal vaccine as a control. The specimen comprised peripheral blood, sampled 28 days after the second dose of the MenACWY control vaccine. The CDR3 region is CASSGQGSSTDTQYF. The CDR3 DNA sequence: TGTGCCAGCAGTGGACAGGGATCTAGCACAGATACGCAGTATTTT.